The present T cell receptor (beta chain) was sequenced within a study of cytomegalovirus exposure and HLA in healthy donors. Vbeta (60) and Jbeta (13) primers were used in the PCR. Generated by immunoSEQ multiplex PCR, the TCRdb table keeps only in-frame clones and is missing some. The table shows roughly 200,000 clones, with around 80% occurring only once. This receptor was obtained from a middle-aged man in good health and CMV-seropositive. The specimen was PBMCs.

CDR3 bases: TGTGCCAGCAGCTTAGTGATGGGCGCAGATACGCAGTATTTT. Protein product: CASSLVMGADTQYF. The rearrangement joins TRBV7-2 to TRBJ2-3; no clear D. The length of the CDR3 is 14 residues. Germline-derived CDR1 and CDR2 are SGHTA and FQGNSA. V shed 1 base and J shed 4 bases, with 9 bases lying between them.